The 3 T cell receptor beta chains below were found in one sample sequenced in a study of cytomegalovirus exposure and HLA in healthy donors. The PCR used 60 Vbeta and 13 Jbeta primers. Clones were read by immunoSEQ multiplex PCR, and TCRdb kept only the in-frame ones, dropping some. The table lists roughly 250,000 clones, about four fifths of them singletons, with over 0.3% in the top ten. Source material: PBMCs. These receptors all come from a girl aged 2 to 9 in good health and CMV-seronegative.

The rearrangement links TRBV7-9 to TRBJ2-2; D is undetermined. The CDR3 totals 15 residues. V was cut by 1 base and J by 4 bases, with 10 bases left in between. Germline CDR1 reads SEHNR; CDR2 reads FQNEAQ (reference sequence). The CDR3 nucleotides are TGTGCCAGCAGCTTAGACACGCCAGTCACCGGGGAGCTGTTTTTT. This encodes CASSLDTPVTGELFF.

In DNA, the CDR3 is TGTGCCAGCAGTGCGACTGTCTCCTACAATGAGCAGTTCTTC. As protein: CASSATVSYNEQFF. V is TRBV2 and J is TRBJ2-1; D ambiguous. From germline, CDR1 is SNHLY and CDR2 FYNNEI. Trimming pared 4 bases from V and 0 bases from J, leaving 7 bases between. The CDR3 consists of 14 residues.

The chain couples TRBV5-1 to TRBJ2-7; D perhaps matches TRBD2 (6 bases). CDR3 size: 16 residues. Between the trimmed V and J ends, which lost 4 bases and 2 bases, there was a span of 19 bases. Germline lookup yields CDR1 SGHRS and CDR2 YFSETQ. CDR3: CASSPIRERWTYEQYF. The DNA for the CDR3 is TGCGCCAGCAGCCCCATCCGGGAGAGGTGGACCTACGAGCAGTACTTC.